The present T cell receptor (beta chain) was sequenced within a study of blood T cells in healthy people across ages (dated by TCRdb to between 2014 and 2017). A note on the overall study: In model experiments, roughly one uniquely barcoded TCR beta cDNA molecule per two T cells was captured by template switching. The study measured age-related changes in TCR beta repertoire diversity using deep sequencing normalized with unique cDNA molecular identifiers. Donors were grouped into four age groups: young (average roughly 15 years), middle-aged (less than 40), aged (around 66) and long-lived (approximately 81). Donors of different ages were randomly distributed across sequencing lanes to avoid experimental bias. The study analyzed two additional independent replicas of 1 million unique cDNA reads from the same blood draw for two donors, one aged 18 to 29 and one aged 80 or older.

Donors were 40 or so systemically healthy Caucasian individuals from Russia aged roughly 6 to 90 years. Ten milliliters of peripheral blood were drawn from each donor into EDTA-treated Vacutainer tubes. Ficoll-Paque density-gradient centrifugation was used to isolate PBMCs, with at least 6 million per sample. Total RNA, at least 6 micrograms per sample, was extracted from PBMCs with Trizol reagent. Naive CD45RAhigh/CD27high T cell percentages were measured by flow cytometry on a PBMC aliquot from every donor. About this clonotype: Its recognized antigen is unknown. Qualities for individual bases were not recorded, and no much larger clone is one base off.

Study-level results and caveats: Conclusive comparison of naive and antigen-experienced compartments was prevented by the profiling of bulk unsorted PBMCs. Estimates of total diversity based on one million sequenced T cells were considered lower bounds and underestimates. Observed TCR beta diversity per million T cells fell roughly linearly with age, and a significant reduction was already apparent by age about 36. The percentage of naive T cells measured by flow cytometry correlated strongly with observed TCR beta diversity. Compared with the aged group, the long-lived group had more naive CD4+ T cells, fewer expanded clones and increased TCR diversity, suggesting age selection. Because the CMV infection status of the donors was unknown, age-related changes in expanded clonotypes may potentially have been confounded.

The library came from 5' RACE. These reads were obtained on an Illumina HiSeq 2500. A second roughly 7 to 11 cycle PCR used a sample-barcoded 5' primer and a J-beta primer mix. Each TCR beta cDNA molecule received a unique molecular identifier from a template-switch 5' adaptor carrying 12 random nucleotides. At least 2.5 million CDR3-containing paired-end reads were obtained from each sample. The Mint cDNA synthesis kit, primed by a TRBC-specific oligonucleotide, was used to synthesize first-strand cDNA from all RNA. All cDNA was treated with uracil-DNA glycosylase and then went through a first 18-cycle PCR with the universal primers M1SS and BC2_uni_R. As for the original processing: For normalization, 1 million high-quality reads were randomly selected from each sample, with every read carrying a distinct molecular identifier. Instead of being binned into consensus sequences, reads with shared molecular identifiers were discarded. CDR3 identification, clonotype clustering and error correction used MiTCR with a Q25 quality threshold and the strictest error-elimination algorithm. A nonparametric unseen species model with Euler transformation was used to estimate a lower bound on total TCR beta diversity. TCRdb itself trimmed the public reads at Q25 with fastp, ran MiXCR and retained productive beta chains. Every CDR3 protein is listed once, alongside the most common genes and DNA of its rows. TCRdb's processing, not the study's, gives the V and J calls here. This sample gives 650,000 to 1,000,000 distinct CDR3 sequences in total; around 36% of them show up just once. 10% to 15% of the sample is in the top ten clones.

This sequence was found in a man aged 18 to 35 in good health. The specimen was blood.

At the DNA level, the sequence is TGTGCCAGCAGTTTCGGACAGGGCTTGTCACCCCTCCACTTT. Translated, it gives CASSFGQGLSPLHF. The sequence links TRBV12-3 or TRBV12-4 to TRBJ1-6; TRBD1 aligns with 8 central bases. Inclusive of the bounding cysteine and phenylalanine, the CDR3 is 14 residues long. Only the CDR3 portion is preserved as DNA: 42 bases, with reading frame beginning at the first base. Trimmed from V: 3 bases; trimmed from J: 10 bases; junction bases lacking a gene match: 5.